The 28 T cell receptor beta chains in this list originate from one sample, sequenced in a study of shared clonotypes between healthy human individuals. The data were produced by immunoSEQ multiplex PCR, yet TCRdb's version contains in-frame clones alone and is incomplete. Seen here are a few hundred thousand clones, nearly 97% observed once, and the top ten hold 0.11%. It was CD45RO-negative cells, positively selected for CCR7, that made up naive CD8 cells, with terminally differentiated effector memory CD45RA+ cells excluded. The sample taken for sequencing was naive CD8+ T cells sorted from blood. These TCRs come from a woman aged 25-40 years in good health.

The CDR3 here is CASSVASFETQYF. The DNA of the CDR3 is TGTGCCAGCAGCGTAGCGAGTTTTGAGACCCAGTACTTC. This chain joins TRBV9 and TRBJ2-5, with D unresolved. V was pared by 0 bases and J by 5 bases, with 8 bases between. The CDR3 is 13 residues long. Per germline, CDR1 SGDLS and CDR2 YYNGEE.

V usage is TRBV6-6 and J usage is TRBJ2-1, with D hard to call. The V and J ends lost 4 bases and 7 bases respectively, with 11 bases between them. The germline CDR1 and CDR2 sequences are MNHNY and SVGAGI (reference sequence). This CDR3 comprises 13 residues. The CDR3 nucleotides read TGTGCCAGCAGTTTAGGTCGGAAGAATGAGCAGTTCTTC. Its translation: CASSLGRKNEQFF.

The V gene is TRBV19, the J gene TRBJ1-2; D possibly corresponds to TRBD1 (5 bases). Germline V gene sequence: CDR1 LNHDA, CDR2 SQIVND (reference sequence). This CDR3 region has 16 residues. Trimming removed 5 bases from V and 5 bases from J, with 21 bases in between. The CDR3 here is CASSSQTALLGYGYTF. The CDR3 DNA is TGTGCCAGTAGTTCCCAGACAGCCCTCCTGGGGTATGGCTACACCTTC.

The V and J genes are TRBV27 and TRBJ1-2; 12 nucleotides match TRBD1. J gave up 4 bases and V 0 bases, and 3 bases lay outside the gene matches. The CDR3 extends over 16 amino acids. Per the germline V gene, CDR1 is MNHEY and CDR2 is SMNVEV (reference sequence). The CDR3 bases are TGTGCCAGCAGTTTATCGGGACAGGGGGCTAGCTATGGCTACACCTTC. Its protein product is CASSLSGQGASYGYTF.

This chain connects TRBV11-2 to TRBJ2-1; 7 bases align to TRBD2. V trimming: 5 bases; J trimming: 6 bases; junction bases outside the gene matches: 13. The CDR3 is made up of 16 amino acids. Germline CDR1 SGHAT, CDR2 FQNNGV. This chain's CDR3 is CASSLGGSRPSNEQFF. As DNA, the CDR3 is TGTGCCAGCAGCCTGGGGGGGAGCCGACCTTCCAATGAGCAGTTCTTC.

The chain links TRBV28 to TRBJ1-2; 7 positions match TRBD1. Per the germline V gene, CDR1 is MDHEN and CDR2 is SYDVKM. The CDR3 sequence is 13 residues long. V shed 6 bases, J shed 8 bases, and the junction held 9 bases outside the gene matches. The CDR3 loop reads CASSSDRAGGYTF. For the CDR3, the DNA is TGTGCCAGCAGCTCCGACAGGGCGGGGGGCTACACCTTC.

The chain combines TRBV15 with TRBJ2-1, with TRBD2 matching over 11 bases. The V gene's germline CDR1 is LNHNV and CDR2 YYDKDF (reference sequence). The CDR3 is 13 residues long. J lost 9 bases, V lost 7 bases, and 5 bases had no gene match. In DNA, the CDR3 is TGTGCCACCATGACGCTAGCGGGAGGTGAGCAGTTCTTC. It encodes CATMTLAGGEQFF. The full variable domain, its missing parts supplied by reference TRBV15 and TRBJ2-1, is DAMVIQNPRYQVTQFGKPVTLSCSQTLNHNVMYWYQQKSSQAPKLLFHYYDKDFNNEADTPDNFQSRRPNTSFCFLDIRSPGLGDTAMYLCATMTLAGGEQFFGPGTRLTVL.

The V call is TRBV4-2, the J call TRBJ1-3; maybe TRBD1 (6 bases). The CDR3 runs 17 residues. Germline V gene data show CDR1 as LGHNA and CDR2 as YNFKEQ. V was clipped by 0 bases and J by 1 base, with 13 bases between them. In DNA form, the CDR3 reads TGTGCCAGCAGCCAAGATACGGAGGGGGTATCTGGAAACACCATATATTTT. Its translation: CASSQDTEGVSGNTIYF.

Note on this clone: Other DNA sequences in the same sample also yield this CDR3. The chain is built from TRBV7-9 and TRBJ2-2; D unresolved. The CDR3 totals 14 residues. The germline V and J ends were trimmed by 1 base and 1 base, with 4 bases remaining between them. CDR1 is SEHNR, CDR2 FQNEAQ, per germline (reference sequence). CDR3 sequence (DNA): TGTGCCAGCAGCTTAGGGGGGAACACCGGGGAGCTGTTTTTT. Its protein is CASSLGGNTGELFF.

The chain joins TRBV4-1 to TRBJ2-5; D gene ambiguous. The J call may be wrong; the DNA end is better matched by TRBJ2-7. CDR1 is MGHRA and CDR2 is YSYEKL in the germline V gene. This CDR3 is built from 15 residues. The CDR3: CASSHAPDGSYEQYF. CDR3 nucleotides: TGCGCCAGCAGCCATGCCCCTGACGGCTCCTACGAGCAGTACTTC.

V and J are TRBV27 and TRBJ2-7; 12 bases fit TRBD2. Germline V CDR1 and CDR2: MNHEY, SMNVEV (reference sequence). The CDR3 contains 14 residues. With V trimmed by 9 bases and J by 3 bases, 6 bases remained unmatched. Here the CDR3 reads CASQQGLAGYEQYF. CDR3 in DNA: TGTGCCAGTCAACAGGGACTAGCGGGCTACGAGCAGTACTTC.

The chain carries TRBV7-9 and TRBJ1-2; no clear D. The CDR3 has 14 amino acids. In germline, CDR1 is SEHNR, CDR2 FQNEAQ (reference sequence). The ends were cut back, 1 base at V and 2 bases at J, with 8 bases in the middle. The CDR3 protein is CASSLDRQNYGYTF. CDR3 coding DNA: TGTGCCAGCAGCTTAGATCGGCAGAACTATGGCTACACCTTC.

The J gene is TRBJ2-3, the V gene TRBV2, with 8 bases that match TRBD2. J gave up 3 bases and V 1 base, and 6 bases lay outside the gene matches. Germline V lookup: CDR1 SNHLY, CDR2 FYNNEI. The CDR3 has 16 amino acids. The CDR3: CASSEGAGGTTDTQYF. The CDR3, as DNA: TGTGCCAGCAGTGAAGGGGCGGGAGGTACGACAGATACGCAGTATTTT. The full variable domain, completed using reference TRBV2 and TRBJ2-3, is EPEVTQTPSHQVTQMGQEVILRCVPISNHLYFYWYRQILGQKVEFLVSFYNNEISEKSEIFDDQFSVERPDGSNFTLKIRSTKLEDSAMYFCASSEGAGGTTDTQYFGPGTRLTVL.

The gene calls are TRBV9 and TRBJ2-7, with 10 bases matching TRBD1. The CDR3 covers 14 residues. The junction had 5 bases not matched to a gene; V was cut back by 3 bases and J by 5 bases. CDR1 and CDR2 (germline): SGDLS, YYNGEE. The CDR3 DNA reads as TGTGCCAGCAGCGGACCGGGACAGGGGAACGAGCAGTACTTC. Its translation: CASSGPGQGNEQYF.

J is TRBJ2-1 and V is TRBV10-3, with D possibly TRBD2 on 5 matching bases. Trimming took 11 bases from V and 7 from J, leaving 12 bases between them. The CDR3 sequence is 11 residues long. Germline V gene lookup returns CDR1 ENHRY and CDR2 SYGVKD. CDR3 sequence reads: CAVTRGNEQFF. Here the CDR3 DNA reads TGTGCCGTAACTCGGGGAAATGAGCAGTTCTTC.

This clone was detected once. V usage is TRBV7-2 and J usage is TRBJ2-3, with D tentatively TRBD2 (6 bases). Germline-derived CDR1 and CDR2 are SGHTA and FQGNSA. This CDR3 is built from 16 residues. The V gene lost 5 bases and the J gene lost 0 bases, with 15 bases spanning the gap. The CDR3: CASSATLAASTDTQYF. The CDR3 DNA reads as TGTGCCAGCAGCGCCACACTAGCTGCTAGCACAGATACGCAGTATTTT.

The chain employs TRBV7-9 and TRBJ2-5; tentatively, D is TRBD1 (6 bases). There are 17 residues in the CDR3. Trimming pared 4 bases from V and 4 bases from J, leaving 22 bases between. From germline, CDR1 is SEHNR and CDR2 FQNEAQ (reference sequence). For the CDR3, the DNA is TGTGCCAGCAGCTCCCCGCTATCTGTGGGGGCAAGAGAGACCCAGTACTTC. This gives the protein CASSSPLSVGARETQYF.

The count of this clone is one. This chain connects TRBV7-8 to TRBJ2-1; D uncertain. V was clipped by 0 bases and J by 8 bases, with 11 bases between them. The CDR3 contains 14 residues. Germline CDR1 is SGHVS and CDR2 is FQNEAQ. CDR3: CASSLASFVDEQFF. In nucleotides, the CDR3 is TGTGCCAGCAGCTTAGCCTCCTTTGTGGATGAGCAGTTCTTC.

DNA for the CDR3: TGTGCCAGCGCTGGGATTGACAGCCCTCCAATCGCTGGGGCCAACGTCCTGACTTTC. This gives the protein CASAGIDSPPIAGANVLTF. The chain has TRBV28 and TRBJ2-6; maybe TRBD1 (5 bases). CDR3 size: 19 residues. Germline V gives CDR1 MDHEN, CDR2 SYDVKM. Trimming left V 8 bases short and J 2 bases short, with 25 bases between.

V and J are TRBV27 and TRBJ1-3; possibly TRBD1 for D (6 bases). Germline assignment: CDR1 MNHEY and CDR2 SMNVEV (reference sequence). Trimming stripped 7 bases from V and 4 bases from J, with 8 bases between. The CDR3 consists of 12 residues. The CDR3 loop reads CASKGDGNTIYF. Here the CDR3 DNA reads TGTGCCAGCAAGGGGGACGGAAACACCATATATTTT.

This rearrangement joins TRBV7-9 to TRBJ2-4; D is perhaps TRBD2 (6 bases). This CDR3 has 15 amino acids. Trimming cost V 4 bases and J 5 bases, with 15 bases left between them. From germline, CDR1 is SEHNR and CDR2 FQNEAQ (reference sequence). The CDR3 reads CASSSLDGGENIQYF. The CDR3 DNA is TGTGCCAGCAGCTCTCTAGACGGGGGAGAAAACATTCAGTACTTC.

The rearrangement joins TRBV28 to TRBJ1-6; D gene ambiguous. The V gene lost 3 bases and the J gene lost 7 bases, with 10 bases spanning the gap. Germline V gene data show CDR1 as MDHEN and CDR2 as SYDVKM. This CDR3 contains 14 residues. The chain's CDR3 is CASSLTLSNSPLHF. As DNA, the CDR3 is TGTGCCAGCAGTTTGACCCTTTCAAATTCACCCCTCCACTTT.

J is TRBJ1-2 and V is TRBV9, with no clear D. Between the trimmed V and J ends, which lost 0 bases and 1 base, there was a span of 10 bases. The CDR3 has 15 amino acids. Germline V CDR1 and CDR2: SGDLS, YYNGEE. CDR3: CASSVGQDRNYGYTF. Here the CDR3 DNA reads TGTGCCAGCAGCGTAGGGCAGGACCGTAACTATGGCTACACCTTC. Using reference TRBV9 and TRBJ1-2 for the parts outside the CDR3, the full variable domain is DSGVTQTPKHLITATGQRVTLRCSPRSGDLSVYWYQQSLDQGLQFLIQYYNGEERAKGNILERFSAQQFPDLHSELNLSSLELGDSALYFCASSVGQDRNYGYTFGSGTRLTVV.

This chain connects TRBV27 to TRBJ2-5, with TRBD2 matching over 10 bases. The germline V gene has CDR1 MNHEY and CDR2 SMNVEV (reference sequence). CDR3 length: 14 amino acids. Trimming at V came to 6 bases and at J to 5 bases, leaving 6 bases not matched to a gene. As DNA, the CDR3 is TGTGCCAGCAGACCTAGCGGGAGCCTGGAGACCCAGTACTTC. This codes for CASRPSGSLETQYF.

J is TRBJ1-5 and V is TRBV6-5; TRBD1 aligns across 7 bases. Germline lookup yields CDR1 MNHEY and CDR2 SVGAGI. This CDR3 is built from 14 residues. V gave up 2 bases and J gave up 6 bases; unmatched junction bases: 4. CDR3 DNA: TGTGCCAGCAGTTACACGACAGGGATTCAGCCCCAGCATTTT. This encodes CASSYTTGIQPQHF.

This rearrangement joins TRBV6-6 to TRBJ2-7; TRBD1 aligns across 9 bases. The V gene end was trimmed by 6 bases and the J gene end by 5 bases; junction bases not matched to a gene: 8. CDR3 length: 14 residues. CDR1 and CDR2 (germline): MNHNY, SVGAGI (reference sequence). The CDR3: CASSNRGLGDEQYF. CDR3 DNA: TGTGCCAGCAGCAACAGGGGGCTAGGAGACGAGCAGTACTTC.

With regard to this clone: The sample has other DNA sequences that encode this CDR3 too. This rearrangement joins TRBV28 to TRBJ2-7; D unresolved. The ends were cut back, 3 bases at V and 4 bases at J, with 10 bases in the middle. The CDR3 has 13 residues. In germline, CDR1 is MDHEN, CDR2 SYDVKM. The CDR3 here is CASSFGRTYEQYF. In DNA, the CDR3 is TGTGCCAGCAGTTTTGGCAGAACGTACGAGCAGTACTTC.

The chain combines TRBV2 with TRBJ2-1, with TRBD1 identical over 11 bases. The germline V gene encodes CDR1 SNHLY and CDR2 FYNNEI. The V segment lost 6 bases and the J segment 8 bases; nucleotides outside the gene matches: 6. CDR3 length equals 14 residues. The CDR3 DNA reads TGTGCCAGCAGCCCGGGACAGGGGGTTTATGAGCAGTTCTTC. This translates into CASSPGQGVYEQFF.